This is a list of T cell receptor beta chains from one sample in a study of cytomegalovirus exposure and HLA in healthy donors. Generated by immunoSEQ multiplex PCR, the TCRdb table keeps only in-frame clones and is missing some. The sample contains under 150,000 clones, around 80% of which appear only once. The specimen was PBMCs. The source is a woman between 40 and 50 years old in good health and CMV-seropositive. The CDR3 runs from the conserved cysteine through the conserved F or W. Each record gives: D gene, V gene, CDR3 protein. The D gene is left open where the match is weak.

d_gene: -
v_gene: TRBV7-9
CDR3aa: CASSPPRSSYNEQFF

d_gene: -
v_gene: TRBV18
CDR3aa: CASSPSGVLDTQYF

d_gene: -
v_gene: TRBV10-3
CDR3aa: CAISESSSNQPQHF

d_gene: TRBD2
v_gene: TRBV5-4
CDR3aa: CASSLGLAAPNEQFF

d_gene: TRBD1
v_gene: TRBV6-5
CDR3aa: CASSPRQGASEQYF

d_gene: TRBD2
v_gene: TRBV7-6
CDR3aa: CASSSLGTSGYNEQFF

d_gene: -
v_gene: TRBV4-2
CDR3aa: CASTSRQASDSPLHF

d_gene: -
v_gene: TRBV9
CDR3aa: CASSGLGEQYF

d_gene: -
v_gene: TRBV30
CDR3aa: CAWSGRAHTEAFF

d_gene: TRBD1
v_gene: TRBV5-4
CDR3aa: CASSSQTGSGGYTF

d_gene: -
v_gene: TRBV29-1
CDR3aa: CSVGTDRNTF

d_gene: -
v_gene: TRBV6-4
CDR3aa: CASPLDSYEQYF

d_gene: TRBD1
v_gene: TRBV19
CDR3aa: CASSTDRTGAGGYTF

d_gene: TRBD1
v_gene: TRBV19
CDR3aa: CASSIFGDRSSIVKAFF

d_gene: TRBD1
v_gene: TRBV6-1
CDR3aa: CASSPGRGIADTQYF

d_gene: TRBD1
v_gene: TRBV4-1
CDR3aa: CASSPRQGEDEQFF

d_gene: -
v_gene: TRBV2
CDR3aa: CATTGESFYEQYF

d_gene: -
v_gene: TRBV19
CDR3aa: CASSILRDTEAFF

d_gene: TRBD2
v_gene: TRBV7-9
CDR3aa: CGSSILAGGPRNTGELFF

d_gene: -
v_gene: TRBV7-9
CDR3aa: CASSLPGQSREQYF

d_gene: -
v_gene: TRBV15
CDR3aa: CATSSQGRVDQPQHF

d_gene: TRBD1
v_gene: TRBV5-4
CDR3aa: CASSLQGHNEQFF

d_gene: -
v_gene: TRBV14
CDR3aa: CASSPSPGRAAYNEQFF

d_gene: -
v_gene: TRBV5-1
CDR3aa: CASRSRDTEAFF

d_gene: -
v_gene: TRBV2
CDR3aa: CASSQDTISGNTIYF

d_gene: -
v_gene: TRBV10-3
CDR3aa: CAISESTSARADTQYF

d_gene: -
v_gene: TRBV9
CDR3aa: CASSARGGQETQYF

d_gene: -
v_gene: TRBV30
CDR3aa: CAWSLTRGQFF

d_gene: -
v_gene: TRBV28
CDR3aa: CASSQGQLGQPQHF

d_gene: -
v_gene: TRBV9
CDR3aa: CASSVEEGLGGYTF

d_gene: -
v_gene: TRBV30
CDR3aa: CAWKLSGNTIYF

d_gene: TRBD1
v_gene: TRBV7-2
CDR3aa: CASSPGTEVQETQYF

d_gene: -
v_gene: TRBV27
CDR3aa: CASRLTGGNNYGYTF

d_gene: -
v_gene: TRBV5-8
CDR3aa: CASSPRGIQGLRETQYF

d_gene: TRBD1
v_gene: TRBV7-9
CDR3aa: CASSHREGDSEAFF

d_gene: TRBD2
v_gene: TRBV4-3
CDR3aa: CASSQDFLGLAGGTDTQYF

d_gene: -
v_gene: TRBV18
CDR3aa: CASSTGRDRIYEQYF

d_gene: -
v_gene: TRBV19
CDR3aa: CASMAGAIGGTEAFF

d_gene: TRBD2
v_gene: TRBV15
CDR3aa: CATSRVLTSGDNEQFF

d_gene: -
v_gene: TRBV19
CDR3aa: CASSITGKQYF

d_gene: -
v_gene: TRBV10-3
CDR3aa: CAINGGPYGYTF